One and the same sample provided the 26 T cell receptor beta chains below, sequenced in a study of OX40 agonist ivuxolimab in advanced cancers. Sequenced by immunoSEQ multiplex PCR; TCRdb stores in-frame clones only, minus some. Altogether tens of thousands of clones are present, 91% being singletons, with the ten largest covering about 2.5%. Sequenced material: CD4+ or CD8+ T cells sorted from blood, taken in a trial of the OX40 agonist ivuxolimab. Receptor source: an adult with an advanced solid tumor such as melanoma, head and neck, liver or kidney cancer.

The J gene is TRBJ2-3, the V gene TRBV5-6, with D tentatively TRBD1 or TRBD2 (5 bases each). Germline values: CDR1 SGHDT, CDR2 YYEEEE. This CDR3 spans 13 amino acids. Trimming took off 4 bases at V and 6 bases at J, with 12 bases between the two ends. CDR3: CASSPQGADTQYF. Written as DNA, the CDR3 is TGTGCCAGCAGCCCTCAGGGAGCGGATACGCAGTATTTT.

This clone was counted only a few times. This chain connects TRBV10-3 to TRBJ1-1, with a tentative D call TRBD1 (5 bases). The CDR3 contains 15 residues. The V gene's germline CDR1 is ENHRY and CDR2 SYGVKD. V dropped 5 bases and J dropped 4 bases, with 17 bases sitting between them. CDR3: CAISSPGRAGTEAFF. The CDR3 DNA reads TGTGCCATCAGTTCCCCGGGCAGGGCGGGCACTGAAGCTTTCTTT.

The CDR3 loop is CAISDKQSHDTQYF. The DNA of the CDR3 is TGTGCCATCAGTGATAAGCAGAGTCACGATACGCAGTATTTT. The rearrangement links TRBV10-3 to TRBJ2-3; D gene uncertain. V was shortened by 3 bases and J by 6 bases, with 13 bases between the two germline ends. CDR1 is ENHRY, CDR2 SYGVKD, per germline. This CDR3 comprises 14 residues.

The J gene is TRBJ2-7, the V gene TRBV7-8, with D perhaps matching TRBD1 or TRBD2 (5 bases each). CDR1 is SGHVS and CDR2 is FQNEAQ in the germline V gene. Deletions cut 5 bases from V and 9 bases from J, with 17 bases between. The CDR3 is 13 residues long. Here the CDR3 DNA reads TGTGCCAGCAGCCCCGGGACCTTGTGGGGGCAGTACTTC. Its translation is CASSPGTLWGQYF.

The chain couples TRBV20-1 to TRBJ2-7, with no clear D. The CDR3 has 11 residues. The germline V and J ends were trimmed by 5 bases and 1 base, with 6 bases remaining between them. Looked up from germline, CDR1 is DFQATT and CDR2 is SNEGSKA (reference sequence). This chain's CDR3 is CSAGQSYEQYF. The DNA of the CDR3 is TGCAGTGCTGGCCAGTCCTACGAGCAGTACTTC.

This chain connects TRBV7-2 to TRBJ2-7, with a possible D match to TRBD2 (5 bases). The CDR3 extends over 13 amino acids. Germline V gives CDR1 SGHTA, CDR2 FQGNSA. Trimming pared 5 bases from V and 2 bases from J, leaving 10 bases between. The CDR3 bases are TGTGCCAGCAGCCAAAGCGGAACCTACGAGCAGTACTTC. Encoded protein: CASSQSGTYEQYF.

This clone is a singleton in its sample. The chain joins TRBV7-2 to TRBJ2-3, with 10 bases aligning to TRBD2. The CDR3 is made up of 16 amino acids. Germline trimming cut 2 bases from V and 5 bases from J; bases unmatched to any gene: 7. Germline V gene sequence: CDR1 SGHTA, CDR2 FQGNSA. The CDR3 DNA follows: TGTGCCAGCAGCTTACGGCTAGCGGGAGCGGGAGATACGCAGTATTTT. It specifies CASSLRLAGAGDTQYF.

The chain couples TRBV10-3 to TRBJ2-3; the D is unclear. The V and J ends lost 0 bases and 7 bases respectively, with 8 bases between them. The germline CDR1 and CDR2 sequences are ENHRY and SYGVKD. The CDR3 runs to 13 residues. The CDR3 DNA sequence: TGTGCCATCAGTGAGTCTAGAGCAAATACGCAGTATTTT. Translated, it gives CAISESRANTQYF.

The CDR3 spells CAASGTGNQPQHF. The CDR3 nucleotides are TGTGCCGCCTCCGGCACGGGCAATCAGCCCCAGCATTTT. This chain connects TRBV10-3 to TRBJ1-5; D is uncertain. The CDR3 has 13 amino acids. Trimming shortened V by 11 bases and J by 2 bases, and 13 bases separated the two germline ends. Germline V CDR1 and CDR2: ENHRY, SYGVKD.

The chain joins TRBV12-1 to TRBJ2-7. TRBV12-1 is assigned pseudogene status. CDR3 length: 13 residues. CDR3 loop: CASSPPRWYEQYF. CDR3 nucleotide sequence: TGTGCCAGCAGCCCCCCCCGTTGGTACGAGCAGTACTTC.

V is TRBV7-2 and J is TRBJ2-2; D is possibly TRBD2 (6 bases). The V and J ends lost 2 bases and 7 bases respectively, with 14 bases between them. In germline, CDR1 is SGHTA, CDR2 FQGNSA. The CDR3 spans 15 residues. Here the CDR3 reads CASSLYLREGGELFF. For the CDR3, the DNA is TGTGCCAGCAGCTTATATCTGCGGGAAGGCGGGGAGCTGTTTTTT.

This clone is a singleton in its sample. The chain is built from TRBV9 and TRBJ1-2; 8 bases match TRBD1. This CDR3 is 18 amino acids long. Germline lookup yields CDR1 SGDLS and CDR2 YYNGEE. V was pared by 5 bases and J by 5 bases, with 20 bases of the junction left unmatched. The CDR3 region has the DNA TGTGCCAGCAGTCCCAACGTCGGTCGTGGACAGGGAGGATATGGCTACACCTTC. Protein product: CASSPNVGRGQGGYGYTF.

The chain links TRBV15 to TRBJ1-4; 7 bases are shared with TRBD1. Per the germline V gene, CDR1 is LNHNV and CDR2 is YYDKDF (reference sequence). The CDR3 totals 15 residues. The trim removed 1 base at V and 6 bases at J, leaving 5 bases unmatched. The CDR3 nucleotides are TGTGCCACCAGCAGAGTAAGGGGGCTCGATGAAAAACTGTTTTTT. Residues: CATSRVRGLDEKLFF.

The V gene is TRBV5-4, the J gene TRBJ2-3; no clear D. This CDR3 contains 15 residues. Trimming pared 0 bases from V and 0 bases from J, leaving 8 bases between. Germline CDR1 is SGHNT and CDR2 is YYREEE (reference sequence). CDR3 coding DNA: TGTGCCAGCAGCTTGGCCGCAGATAGCACAGATACGCAGTATTTT. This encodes CASSLAADSTDTQYF.

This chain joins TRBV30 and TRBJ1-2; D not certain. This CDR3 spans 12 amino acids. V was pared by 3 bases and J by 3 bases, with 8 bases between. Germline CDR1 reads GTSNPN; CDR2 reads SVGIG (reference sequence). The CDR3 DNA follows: TGTGCCTGGAGGGGGATGGACTATGGCTACACCTTC. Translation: CAWRGMDYGYTF.

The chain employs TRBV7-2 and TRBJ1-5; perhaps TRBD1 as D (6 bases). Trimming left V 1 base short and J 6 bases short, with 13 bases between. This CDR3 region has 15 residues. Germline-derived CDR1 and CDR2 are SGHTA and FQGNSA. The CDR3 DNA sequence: TGTGCCAGCAGCTTAGAACCGGGGGCGCGTCAGCCCCAGCATTTT. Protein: CASSLEPGARQPQHF.

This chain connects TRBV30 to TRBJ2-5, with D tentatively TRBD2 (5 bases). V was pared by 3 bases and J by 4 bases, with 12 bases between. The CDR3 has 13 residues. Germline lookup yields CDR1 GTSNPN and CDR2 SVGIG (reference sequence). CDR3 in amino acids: CAWRSMAGETQYF. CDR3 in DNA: TGTGCCTGGAGGTCCATGGCGGGAGAGACCCAGTACTTC. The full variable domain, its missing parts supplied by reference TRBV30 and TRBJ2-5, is SQTIHQWPATLVQPVGSPLSLECTVEGTSNPNLYWYRQAAGRGLQLLFYSVGIGQISSEVPQNLSASRPQDRQFILSSKKLLLSDSGFYLCAWRSMAGETQYFGPGTRLLVL.

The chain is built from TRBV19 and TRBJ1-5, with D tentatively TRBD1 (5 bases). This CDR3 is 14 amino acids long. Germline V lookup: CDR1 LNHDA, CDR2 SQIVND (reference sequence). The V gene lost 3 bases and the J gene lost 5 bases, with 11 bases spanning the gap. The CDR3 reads CASSMKGIYQPQHF. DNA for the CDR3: TGTGCCAGTAGTATGAAGGGGATTTATCAGCCCCAGCATTTT.

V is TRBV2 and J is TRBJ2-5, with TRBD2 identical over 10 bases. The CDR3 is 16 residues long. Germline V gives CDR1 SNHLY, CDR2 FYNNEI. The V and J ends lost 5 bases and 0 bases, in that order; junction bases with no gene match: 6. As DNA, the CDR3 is TGTGCCAGCAGTAGCGTTGGACTAGCGGACCAAGAGACCCAGTACTTC. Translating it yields CASSSVGLADQETQYF.

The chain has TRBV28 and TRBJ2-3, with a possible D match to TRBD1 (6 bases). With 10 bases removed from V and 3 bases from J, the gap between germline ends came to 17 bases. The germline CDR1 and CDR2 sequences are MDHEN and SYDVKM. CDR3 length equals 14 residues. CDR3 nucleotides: TGTGCCACCCATGGGGGCCCGGGGACAGATACGCAGTATTTT. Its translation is CATHGGPGTDTQYF.

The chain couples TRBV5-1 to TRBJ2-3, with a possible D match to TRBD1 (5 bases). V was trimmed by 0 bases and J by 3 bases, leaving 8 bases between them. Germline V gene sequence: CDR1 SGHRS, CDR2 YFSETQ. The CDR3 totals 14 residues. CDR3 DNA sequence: TGCGCCAGCAGCTTGGAACAGGTTACAGATACGCAGTATTTT. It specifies CASSLEQVTDTQYF.

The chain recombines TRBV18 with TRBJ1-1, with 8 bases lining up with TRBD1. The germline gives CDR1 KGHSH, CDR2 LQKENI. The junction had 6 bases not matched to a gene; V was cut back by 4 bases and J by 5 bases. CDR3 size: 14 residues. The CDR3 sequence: CASSLWTGNTEAFF. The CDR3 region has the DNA TGTGCCAGCTCACTTTGGACAGGGAATACTGAAGCTTTCTTT.

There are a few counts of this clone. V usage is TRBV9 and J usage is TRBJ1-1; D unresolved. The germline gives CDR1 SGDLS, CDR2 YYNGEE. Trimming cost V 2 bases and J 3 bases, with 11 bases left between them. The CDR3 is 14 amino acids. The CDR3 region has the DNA TGTGCCAGCAGCGTGGCGGGGAGGGACACTGAAGCTTTCTTT. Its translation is CASSVAGRDTEAFF.

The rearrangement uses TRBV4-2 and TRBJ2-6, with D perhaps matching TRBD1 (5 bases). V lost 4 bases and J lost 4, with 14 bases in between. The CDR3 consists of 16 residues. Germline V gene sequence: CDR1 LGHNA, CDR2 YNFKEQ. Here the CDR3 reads CASSRQGSAGANVLTF. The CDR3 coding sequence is TGTGCCAGCAGCCGGCAGGGCTCAGCGGGGGCCAACGTCCTGACTTTC.

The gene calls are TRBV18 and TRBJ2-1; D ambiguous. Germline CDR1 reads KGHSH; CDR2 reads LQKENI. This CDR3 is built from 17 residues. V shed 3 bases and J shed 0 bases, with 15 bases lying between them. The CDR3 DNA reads TGTGCCAGCTCACCCCAGGCCCTGTTGTCCTCCTACAATGAGCAGTTCTTC. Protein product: CASSPQALLSSYNEQFF.

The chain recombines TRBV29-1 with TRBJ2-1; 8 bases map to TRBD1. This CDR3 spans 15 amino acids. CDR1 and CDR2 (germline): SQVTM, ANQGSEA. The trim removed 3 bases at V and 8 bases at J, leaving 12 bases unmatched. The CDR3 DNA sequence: TGCAGCGTTGACCACCGGGACAGGACGGTTTATGAGCAGTTCTTC. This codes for CSVDHRDRTVYEQFF.